This T cell receptor (beta chain) is from a study of cytomegalovirus exposure and HLA in healthy donors. For the study at large: Of the donors genotyped, 398 in all, about 82% fell in the Caucasian-associated ancestry cluster.

This clone was recorded a few times. Its antigen is not identified. Study-level points and caveats: An analysis was carried out at a later point. It showed that HLA-associated TCR beta chains were more clonally expanded than equally common non-associated chains. Later analysis suggested links between common viral pathogens and several top significant clusters. Sequencing probably produced one cluster of sequence variants that were highly shared.

The length of the CDR3 is 13 residues. Trimming pared 7 bases from V and 11 bases from J, leaving 20 bases between. Germline V lookup: CDR1 MDHEN, CDR2 SYDVKM. The PCR had 60 Vbeta and 13 Jbeta primers. Profiling relied on immunoSEQ multiplex PCR, and the TCRdb table lists in-frame clones only, not all of them. This sample has around 150,000 clones, with 79% found just once. The rearrangement links TRBV28 to TRBJ1-1; D is perhaps TRBD1 (5 bases). Sequencing was performed on PBMCs. The TCR was taken from a man in his fifties in good health and CMV-seropositive. CDR3 residues: CASTPAGGVWAFF. The CDR3 coding sequence is TGTGCCAGCACCCCGGCGGGGGGGGTATGGGCTTTCTTT.